The 20 T cell receptor beta chains in this list originate from one sample, sequenced in a study of CD8 T cells in Susac syndrome. Reverse transcription of roughly 0.5 to 1 ug RNA used random hexamers. Via MiXCR, TCRdb re-called the immunoSEQ multiplex PCR reads, giving one row per CDR3 protein. The table lists about 76,000 distinct CDR3 sequences, under 95% of them singletons. The sequenced material came from CD8+ T cells from PBMCs. Receptor source: a human donor with Susac syndrome.

V usage is TRBV7-9 and J usage is TRBJ2-1; 8 nucleotides match TRBD2. With 0 bases clipped from V and 2 bases from J, the junction kept 0 bases outside the gene matches. Germline CDR1 SEHNR, CDR2 FQNEAQ (reference sequence). The CDR3 totals 15 residues. The CDR3 sequence is CASSLARGAYNEQFF. For the CDR3, the DNA is TGTGCCAGCAGCTTAGCGCGGGGGGCCTACAATGAGCAGTTCTTC.

This clonotype was observed once. The chain is built from TRBV27 and TRBJ1-1; D is possibly TRBD1 (6 bases). CDR3 size: 13 residues. The V end was cut by 5 bases, the J end by 6 bases, with 13 bases between. Germline V CDR1 and CDR2: MNHEY, SMNVEV (reference sequence). The CDR3 DNA reads as TGTGCCAGCAGTATTACAGGGAAGTCTGAAGCTTTCTTT. Translation: CASSITGKSEAFF.

This clonotype occurred a few times. The rearrangement uses TRBV7-2 and TRBJ2-1; D uncertain. Per the germline V gene, CDR1 is SGHTA and CDR2 is FQGNSA. Trimming left V 2 bases short and J 5 bases short, with 16 bases between. This CDR3 region has 16 residues. This CDR3 is CASSLTFGSRHNEQFF. DNA of the CDR3: TGTGCCAGCAGCTTAACGTTCGGGTCCCGCCACAATGAGCAGTTCTTC.

The rearrangement joins TRBV9 to TRBJ2-7; 7 nucleotides agree with TRBD2. Trimming at V came to 0 bases and at J to 3 bases, leaving 6 bases not matched to a gene. The CDR3 extends over 15 amino acids. The germline V gene encodes CDR1 SGDLS and CDR2 YYNGEE. DNA for the CDR3: TGTGCCAGCAGCGTAGACGCTAGCGGAGACTACGAGCAGTACTTC. It is translated as CASSVDASGDYEQYF.

CDR3 coding DNA: TGTGCCACCAGCACAGGGACAGGGCAATATGGCTACACCTTC. This translates into CATSTGTGQYGYTF. V and J are TRBV15 and TRBJ1-2, with 9 bases lining up with TRBD1. The CDR3 loop spans 14 amino acids. Germline V gives CDR1 LNHNV, CDR2 YYDKDF (reference sequence). V shed 4 bases, J shed 5 bases, and the junction held 5 bases outside the gene matches.

J is TRBJ1-4 and V is TRBV6-2 or TRBV6-3; 9 nucleotides line up with TRBD1. Germline values: CDR1 MNHEY, CDR2 SVGEGT. This CDR3 is 14 amino acids long. Trimming at V came to 8 bases and at J to 5 bases, leaving 6 bases not matched to a gene. The CDR3 nucleotides are TGTGCCAGCGCCGCCGGGACAGGGAATGAAAAACTGTTTTTT. Encoded protein: CASAAGTGNEKLFF.

The genes are TRBV14 and TRBJ2-3, with a possible D match to TRBD1 (5 bases). The CDR3 loop spans 12 amino acids. The V end was cut by 5 bases, the J end by 5 bases, with 8 bases between. The germline gives CDR1 SGHDN, CDR2 FVKESK. The CDR3 loop is CASSDQGDTQYF. CDR3 coding DNA: TGTGCCAGCAGCGATCAGGGAGATACGCAGTATTTT.

This rearrangement joins TRBV27 to TRBJ1-2, with 10 nucleotides matching TRBD1. This CDR3 comprises 15 residues. Germline V gene data show CDR1 as MNHEY and CDR2 as SMNVEV (reference sequence). V lost 5 bases to trimming and J lost 3 bases; unmatched junction nucleotides: 6. CDR3 sequence: CASSLRGQGYYGYTF. In DNA, the CDR3 is TGTGCCAGCAGTCTCCGGGGACAGGGGTACTATGGCTACACCTTC.

This chain connects TRBV12-3 or TRBV12-4 to TRBJ1-1; D not certain. The CDR3 has 14 amino acids. The V gene lost 4 bases and the J gene lost 0 bases, with 9 bases spanning the gap. The CDR3 coding sequence is TGTGCCAGCAGTTCGAGACACCTGAACACTGAAGCTTTCTTT. It translates to CASSSRHLNTEAFF.

The chain has TRBV14 and TRBJ2-1; the D gene could be TRBD1 or TRBD2 (5 bases each). This CDR3 has 15 residues. CDR1 is SGHDN and CDR2 is FVKESK in the germline V gene. Trimming left V 1 base short and J 13 bases short, with 20 bases between. The DNA for the CDR3 is TGTGCCAGCAGCCAAGTATGGGTCTGGGGACCATACCAGTTCTTC. Translated: CASSQVWVWGPYQFF.

The gene calls are TRBV2 and TRBJ1-2; no clear D. This CDR3 contains 11 residues. Trimming stripped 5 bases from V and 6 bases from J, with 7 bases between. Germline V gene lookup returns CDR1 SNHLY and CDR2 FYNNEI. CDR3 in amino acids: CASSLVDGYTF. The CDR3, as DNA: TGTGCCAGCAGTCTCGTGGATGGCTACACCTTC.

The CDR3 reads CSATRLPRGVLETQYF. CDR3 nucleotides: TGCAGTGCTACCCGTCTCCCCCGGGGGGTCCTAGAGACCCAGTACTTC. The chain couples TRBV20-1 to TRBJ2-5, with 7 bases lining up with TRBD2. The V and J ends lost 4 bases and 4 bases, in that order; junction bases with no gene match: 15. The CDR3 has 16 residues. In germline, CDR1 is DFQATT, CDR2 SNEGSKA (reference sequence).

The V call is TRBV29-1, the J call TRBJ2-1; 15 bases align to TRBD2. J was trimmed by 1 base and V by 1 base; bases with no gene match: 8. The CDR3 length is 19 residues. Germline V gene data show CDR1 as SQVTM and CDR2 as ANQGSEA. CDR3 DNA: TGCAGCGTTGAAGGCGGACTAGCGGGAGGGCCAGGTTCCTACAATGAGCAGTTCTTC. It encodes CSVEGGLAGGPGSYNEQFF.

V is TRBV6-2 or TRBV6-3 and J is TRBJ2-7; 7 bases are shared with TRBD1. The CDR3 is 12 residues long. Looked up from germline, CDR1 is MNHEY and CDR2 is SVGEGT. Trimming removed 9 bases from V and 4 bases from J; junction bases left unmatched: 6. The DNA of the CDR3 is TGTGCCAGTACCGACAGGGAGTACGAGCAGTACTTC. Translation gives CASTDREYEQYF.

The rearrangement joins TRBV25-1 to TRBJ2-1, with TRBD2 matching over 10 bases. Germline V gives CDR1 MGHDK, CDR2 SYGVNS. V was pared by 2 bases and J by 7 bases, with 5 bases of the junction left unmatched. The length of the CDR3 is 15 residues. This CDR3 reads CASSELAGVGNEQFF. The CDR3 DNA sequence: TGTGCCAGCAGTGAACTAGCGGGAGTGGGAAATGAGCAGTTCTTC.

CDR3 sequence reads: CASSRGYNEKLFF. The DNA for the CDR3 is TGTGCCAGCAGCCGTGGGTACAATGAAAAACTGTTTTTT. The J gene is TRBJ1-4, the V gene TRBV13; D gene ambiguous. CDR3 length: 13 residues. V was clipped by 5 bases and J by 5 bases, with 9 bases between them. From germline, CDR1 is PRHDT and CDR2 FYEKMQ (reference sequence).

This chain uses TRBV14 with TRBJ1-1; D is unclear. Germline V gives CDR1 SGHDN, CDR2 FVKESK. Deletions cut 0 bases from V and 4 bases from J, with 6 bases between. The CDR3 extends over 13 amino acids. CDR3 in DNA: TGTGCCAGCAGCCAAGAAGGACCCACTGAAGCTTTCTTT. This translates into CASSQEGPTEAFF.

V is TRBV3-1 and J is TRBJ2-1, with TRBD2 matching over 9 bases. The CDR3 runs 15 residues. From germline, CDR1 is LGHDT and CDR2 YNNKEL (reference sequence). Losses at the gene ends were 0 bases for V and 3 bases for J; bases not matched to a gene: 0. As DNA, the CDR3 is TGTGCCAGCAGCCAAGATAGCGGGAGCTACAATGAGCAGTTCTTC. Amino acid sequence: CASSQDSGSYNEQFF.

This clonotype occurred once. The chain carries TRBV20-1 and TRBJ2-7; no clear D gene. Germline-derived CDR1 and CDR2 are DFQATT and SNEGSKA (reference sequence). The V end lost 8 bases, the J end lost 1 base, and 21 bases lay between the germline ends. This CDR3 region has 15 residues. The CDR3 DNA reads as TGCAGTACCTATAACGGAGACGCTACTTCCTACGAGCAGTACTTC. It encodes CSTYNGDATSYEQYF.

The V and J genes are TRBV5-1 and TRBJ2-7; 7 nucleotides align to TRBD1. J was trimmed by 6 bases and V by 4 bases; bases with no gene match: 4. The CDR3 extends over 12 amino acids. Germline V gives CDR1 SGHRS, CDR2 YFSETQ. Written as DNA, the CDR3 is TGCGCCAGCAGCCCCGGGACAGTCGAGCAGTACTTC. This gives the protein CASSPGTVEQYF. Full variable domain (missing parts from reference TRBV5-1 and TRBJ2-7): KAGVTQTPRYLIKTRGQQVTLSCSPISGHRSVSWYQQTPGQGLQFLFEYFSETQRNKGNFPGRFSGRQFSNSRSEMNVSTLELGDSALYLCASSPGTVEQYFGPGTRLTVT.